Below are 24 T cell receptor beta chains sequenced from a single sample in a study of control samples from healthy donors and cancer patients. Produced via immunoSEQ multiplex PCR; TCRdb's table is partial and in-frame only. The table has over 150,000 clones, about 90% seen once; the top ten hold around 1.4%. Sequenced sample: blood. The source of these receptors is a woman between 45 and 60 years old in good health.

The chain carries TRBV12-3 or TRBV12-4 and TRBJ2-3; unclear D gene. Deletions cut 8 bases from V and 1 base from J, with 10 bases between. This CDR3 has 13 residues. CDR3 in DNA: TGTGCCAGCTCCCCGCCCGGCACAGATACGCAGTATTTT. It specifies CASSPPGTDTQYF.

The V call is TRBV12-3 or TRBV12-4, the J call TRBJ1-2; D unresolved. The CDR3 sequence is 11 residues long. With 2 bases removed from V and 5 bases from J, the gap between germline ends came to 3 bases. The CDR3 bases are TGTGCCAGCAGTTTATGGTATGGCTACACCTTC. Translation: CASSLWYGYTF.

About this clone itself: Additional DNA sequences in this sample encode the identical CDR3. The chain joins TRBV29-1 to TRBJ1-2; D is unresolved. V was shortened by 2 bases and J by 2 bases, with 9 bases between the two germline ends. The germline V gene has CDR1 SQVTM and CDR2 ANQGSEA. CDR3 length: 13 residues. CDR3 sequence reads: CSVERQRNYGYTF. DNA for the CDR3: TGCAGCGTTGAAAGGCAGCGAAACTATGGCTACACCTTC.

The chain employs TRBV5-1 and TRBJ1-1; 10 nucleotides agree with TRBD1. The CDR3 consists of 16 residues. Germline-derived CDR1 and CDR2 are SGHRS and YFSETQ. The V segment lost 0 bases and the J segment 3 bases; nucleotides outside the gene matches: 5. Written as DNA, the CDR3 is TGCGCCAGCAGCTTGGTGGGACAGGGGATGGACACTGAAGCTTTCTTT. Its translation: CASSLVGQGMDTEAFF.

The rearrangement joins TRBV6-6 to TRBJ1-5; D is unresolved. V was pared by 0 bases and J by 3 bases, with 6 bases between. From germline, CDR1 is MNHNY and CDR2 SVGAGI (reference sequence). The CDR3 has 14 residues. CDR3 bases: TGTGCCAGCAGTTACTCGGGAAACAATCAGCCCCAGCATTTT. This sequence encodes CASSYSGNNQPQHF.

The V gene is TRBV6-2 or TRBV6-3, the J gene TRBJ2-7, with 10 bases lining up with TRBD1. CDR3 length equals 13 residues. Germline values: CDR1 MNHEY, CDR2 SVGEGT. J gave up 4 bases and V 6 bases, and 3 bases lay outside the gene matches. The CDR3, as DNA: TGTGCCAGCAGCTTGGACAGGGGGTACGAGCAGTACTTC. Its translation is CASSLDRGYEQYF.

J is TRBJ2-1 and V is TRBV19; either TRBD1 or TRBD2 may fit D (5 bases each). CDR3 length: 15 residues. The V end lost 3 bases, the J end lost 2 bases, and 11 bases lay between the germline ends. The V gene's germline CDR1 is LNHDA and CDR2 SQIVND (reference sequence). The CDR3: CASSISRGAYNEQFF. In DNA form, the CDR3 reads TGTGCCAGTAGTATCAGTAGGGGAGCCTACAATGAGCAGTTCTTC. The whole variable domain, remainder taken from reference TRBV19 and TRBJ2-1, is DGGITQSPKYLFRKEGQNVTLSCEQNLNHDAMYWYRQDPGQGLRLIYYSQIVNDFQKGDIAEGYSVSREKKESFPLTVTSAQKNPTAFYLCASSISRGAYNEQFFGPGTRLTVL.

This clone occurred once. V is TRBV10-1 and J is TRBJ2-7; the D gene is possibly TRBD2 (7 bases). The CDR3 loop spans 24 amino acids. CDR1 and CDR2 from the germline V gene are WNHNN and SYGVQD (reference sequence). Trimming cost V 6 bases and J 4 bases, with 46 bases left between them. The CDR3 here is CASRERTEPLGGPPERPILYEQYF. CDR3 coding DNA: TGCGCCAGCAGGGAACGGACAGAGCCATTGGGAGGGCCCCCAGAACGACCCATACTTTACGAGCAGTACTTC.

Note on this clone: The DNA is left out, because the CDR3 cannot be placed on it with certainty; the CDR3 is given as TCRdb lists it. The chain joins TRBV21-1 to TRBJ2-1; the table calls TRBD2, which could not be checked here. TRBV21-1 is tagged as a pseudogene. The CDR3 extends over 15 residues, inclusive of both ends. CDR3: CASIVASGSYNEQFF.

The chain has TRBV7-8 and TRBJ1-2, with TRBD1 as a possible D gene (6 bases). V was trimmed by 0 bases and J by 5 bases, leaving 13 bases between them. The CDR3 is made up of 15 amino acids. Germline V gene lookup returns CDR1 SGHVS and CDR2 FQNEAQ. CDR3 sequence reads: CASSLAGQGLYGYTF. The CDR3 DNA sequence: TGTGCCAGCAGCTTAGCCGGGCAGGGGTTATATGGCTACACCTTC.

CDR3: CASSLSGLGNNEQFF. As DNA, the CDR3 is TGTGCCAGCAGTTTATCGGGGTTGGGAAACAATGAGCAGTTCTTC. The chain combines TRBV27 with TRBJ2-1; no clear D. The germline V and J ends were trimmed by 0 bases and 5 bases, with 11 bases remaining between them. There are 15 residues in the CDR3. Germline V lookup: CDR1 MNHEY, CDR2 SMNVEV (reference sequence).

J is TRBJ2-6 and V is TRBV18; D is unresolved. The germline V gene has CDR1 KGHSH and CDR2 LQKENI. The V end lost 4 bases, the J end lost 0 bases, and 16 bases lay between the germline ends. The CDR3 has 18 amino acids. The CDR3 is CASSLESPLGSGANVLTF. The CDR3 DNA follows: TGTGCCAGCTCACTGGAAAGTCCTCTGGGCTCTGGGGCCAACGTCCTGACTTTC.

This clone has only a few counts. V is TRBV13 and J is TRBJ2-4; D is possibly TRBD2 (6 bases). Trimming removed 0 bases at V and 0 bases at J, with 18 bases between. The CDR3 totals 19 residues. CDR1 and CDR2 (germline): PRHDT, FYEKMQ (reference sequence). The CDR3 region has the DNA TGTGCCAGCAGCTTAGGGGCCTCCGGGGAGGATCTAGCCAAAAACATTCAGTACTTC. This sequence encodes CASSLGASGEDLAKNIQYF.

The CDR3, as DNA: TGTGCCAGCAGTTCCCCGACGGGGATCGGCTCCTACGAGCAGTACTTC. This translates into CASSSPTGIGSYEQYF. The chain employs TRBV6-2 or TRBV6-3 and TRBJ2-7, with D possibly being TRBD2 (5 bases). CDR1 and CDR2 from the germline V gene are MNHEY and SVGEGT. The CDR3 length is 16 residues. Trimming pared 4 bases from V and 0 bases from J, leaving 16 bases between.

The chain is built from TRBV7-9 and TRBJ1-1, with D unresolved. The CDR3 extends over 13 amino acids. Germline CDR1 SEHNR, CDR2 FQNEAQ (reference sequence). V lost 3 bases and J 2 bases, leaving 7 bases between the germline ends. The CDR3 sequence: CASSFTQNTEAFF. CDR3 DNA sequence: TGTGCCAGCAGCTTTACACAAAACACTGAAGCTTTCTTT.

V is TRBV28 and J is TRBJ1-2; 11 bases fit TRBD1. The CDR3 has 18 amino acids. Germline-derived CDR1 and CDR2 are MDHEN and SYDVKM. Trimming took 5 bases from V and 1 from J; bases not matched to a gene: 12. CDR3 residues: CASSRSGQGAKINYGYTF. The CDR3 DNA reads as TGTGCCAGCAGTCGCTCAGGACAGGGGGCGAAAATTAACTATGGCTACACCTTC.

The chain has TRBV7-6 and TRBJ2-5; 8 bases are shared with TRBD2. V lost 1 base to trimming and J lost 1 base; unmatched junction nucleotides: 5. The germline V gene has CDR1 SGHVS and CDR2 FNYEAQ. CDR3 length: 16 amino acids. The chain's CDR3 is CASSLGGRLGQETQYF. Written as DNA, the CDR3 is TGTGCCAGCAGCTTAGGCGGGAGGTTGGGCCAAGAGACCCAGTACTTC.

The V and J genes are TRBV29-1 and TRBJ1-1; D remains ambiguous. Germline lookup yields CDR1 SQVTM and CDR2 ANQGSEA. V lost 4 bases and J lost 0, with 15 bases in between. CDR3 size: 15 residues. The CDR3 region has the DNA TGCAGCGTTGCGACCCTGATGCGGGTGAACACTGAAGCTTTCTTT. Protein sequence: CSVATLMRVNTEAFF.

The CDR3, as DNA: TGCGCCAGCAGCCCGTTATGCCTCGGCGATGAGCAGTTCTTC. This encodes CASSPLCLGDEQFF. The rearrangement uses TRBV23-1 and TRBJ2-1; D gene ambiguous. TRBV23-1 is known as an ORF, though its function is uncertain. The CDR3 sequence is 14 residues long. Between the trimmed V and J ends, which lost 6 bases and 8 bases, there was a span of 17 bases.

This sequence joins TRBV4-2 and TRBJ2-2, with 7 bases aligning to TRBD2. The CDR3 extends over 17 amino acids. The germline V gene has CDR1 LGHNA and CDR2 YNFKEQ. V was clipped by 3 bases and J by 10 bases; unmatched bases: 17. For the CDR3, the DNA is TGTGCCAGCAGCCAGTTCGACGCTAGCGGCCAGGGTCTGGAGCTGTTTTTT. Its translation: CASSQFDASGQGLELFF.

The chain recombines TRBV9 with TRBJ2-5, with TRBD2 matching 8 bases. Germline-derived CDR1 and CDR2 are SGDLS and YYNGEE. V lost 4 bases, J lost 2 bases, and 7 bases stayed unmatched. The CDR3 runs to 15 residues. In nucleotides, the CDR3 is TGTGCCAGCAGCACGGGACTAGGCCTACAAGAGACCCAGTACTTC. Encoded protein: CASSTGLGLQETQYF.

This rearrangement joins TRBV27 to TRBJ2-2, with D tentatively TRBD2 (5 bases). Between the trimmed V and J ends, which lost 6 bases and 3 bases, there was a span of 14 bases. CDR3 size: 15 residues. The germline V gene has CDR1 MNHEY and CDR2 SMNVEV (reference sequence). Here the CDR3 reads CASSSTGLYTGELFF. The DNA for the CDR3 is TGTGCCAGCAGCTCCACGGGGTTATACACCGGGGAGCTGTTTTTT.

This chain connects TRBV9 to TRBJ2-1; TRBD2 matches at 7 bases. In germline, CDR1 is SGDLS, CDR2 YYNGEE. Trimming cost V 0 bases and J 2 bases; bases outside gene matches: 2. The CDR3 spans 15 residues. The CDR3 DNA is TGTGCCAGCAGCGTAGACGGGGGGACCTACAATGAGCAGTTCTTC. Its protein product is CASSVDGGTYNEQFF. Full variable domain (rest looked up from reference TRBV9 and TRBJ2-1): DSGVTQTPKHLITATGQRVTLRCSPRSGDLSVYWYQQSLDQGLQFLIQYYNGEERAKGNILERFSAQQFPDLHSELNLSSLELGDSALYFCASSVDGGTYNEQFFGPGTRLTVL.

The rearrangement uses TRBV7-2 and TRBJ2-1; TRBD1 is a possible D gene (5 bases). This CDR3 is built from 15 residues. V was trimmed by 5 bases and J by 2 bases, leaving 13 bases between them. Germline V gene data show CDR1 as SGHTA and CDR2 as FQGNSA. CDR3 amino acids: CASSTQGGAYNEQFF. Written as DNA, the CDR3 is TGTGCCAGCAGCACCCAGGGTGGGGCCTACAATGAGCAGTTCTTC. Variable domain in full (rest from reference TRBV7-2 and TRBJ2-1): GAGVSQSPSNKVTEKGKDVELRCDPISGHTALYWYRQSLGQGLEFLIYFQGNSAPDKSGLPSDRFSAERTGGSVSTLTIQRTQQEDSAVYLCASSTQGGAYNEQFFGPGTRLTVL.